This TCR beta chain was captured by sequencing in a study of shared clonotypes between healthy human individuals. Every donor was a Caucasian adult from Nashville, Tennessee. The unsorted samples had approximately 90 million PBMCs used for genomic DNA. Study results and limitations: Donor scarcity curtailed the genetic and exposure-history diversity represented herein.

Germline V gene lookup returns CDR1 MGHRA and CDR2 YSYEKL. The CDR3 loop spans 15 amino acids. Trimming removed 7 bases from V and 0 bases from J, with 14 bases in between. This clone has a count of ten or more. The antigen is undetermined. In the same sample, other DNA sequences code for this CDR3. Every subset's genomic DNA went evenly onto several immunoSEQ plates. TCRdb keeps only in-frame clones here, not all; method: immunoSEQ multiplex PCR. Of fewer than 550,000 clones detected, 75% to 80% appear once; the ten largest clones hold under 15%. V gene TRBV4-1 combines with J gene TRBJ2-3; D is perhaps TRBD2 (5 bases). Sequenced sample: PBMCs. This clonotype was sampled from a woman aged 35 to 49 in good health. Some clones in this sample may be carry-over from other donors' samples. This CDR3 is CASNRRSGSTDTQYF. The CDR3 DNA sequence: TGCGCCAGCAACAGACGGAGCGGTAGCACAGATACGCAGTATTTT.